A single sample gave rise to the 23 T cell receptor beta chains below, sequenced in a study of T cells in women clearing cervical HPV infection (dated by TCRdb to the late 2010s). Receptors were amplified or captured by the immunoSEQ multiplex PCR assay. TCRdb's version of the immuneACCESS table is confined to in-frame rearrangements and falls short of the full clone set. An unresolved V gene accounts for under half of the shortfall where checked; the remainder is of unknown origin. The sample's records list about 33,000 clones. Around 1.7% of the sample belongs to the ten largest clones. Source material: blood buffy coat. The receptors come from a woman aged 18 to 75 with a cervical HPV16 infection that either progressed to CIN3+ or cleared (not recorded which).

For this clone: The read terminates 3 residues ahead of where the CDR3 ends, so the germline J gene completes it. This same CDR3 is encoded by further DNA sequences in the sample. The rearrangement uses TRBV5-1 and TRBJ2-1, with 7 positions matching TRBD2. Germline CDR1 SGHRS, CDR2 YFSETQ. V trimming: 4 bases; J trimming: 2 bases; junction bases outside the gene matches: 12. This CDR3 is 17 amino acids long. Here the CDR3 reads CASSLRAGRRAYNEQFF. The CDR3 bases that were read are TGCGCCAGCAGCCTGCGTGCCGGGAGGCGGGCCTACAATGAG.

Worth noting for this clone: Read sequence stops 3 residues before the CDR3 end, and the germline J gene provides the missing end. The chain has TRBV27 and TRBJ1-6; D unclear. The CDR3 sequence is 13 residues long. CDR1 and CDR2 from the germline V gene are MNHEY and SMNVEV (reference sequence). V lost 5 bases and J 4 bases, leaving 6 bases between the germline ends. CDR3 DNA (partial): TGTGCCAGCAGTGTACTGTATAATTCACCC. It codes for CASSVLYNSP. The whole CDR3 protein reads CASSVLYNSPLHF.

Note on this clone: The read halts 3 residues ahead of the CDR3 end, with the missing end drawn from the germline J gene. The chain is built from TRBV20-1 and TRBJ2-4; 15 nucleotides align to TRBD2. CDR1 is DFQATT, CDR2 SNEGSKA, per germline (reference sequence). The CDR3 loop spans 17 amino acids. The CDR3 loop reads CSAPLWTSGGVQETQYF. CDR3 bases read: TGCAGTGCTCCTCTGTGGACTAGCGGGGGGGTCCAAGAGACT.

Points on this clone: The read terminates 3 residues before the CDR3 end, so the remaining end is supplied by the germline J gene. The V call is TRBV11-2, the J call TRBJ1-6, with a tentative D call TRBD1 (5 bases). CDR1 is SGHAT and CDR2 is FQNNGV in the germline V gene. Deletions cut 2 bases from V and 9 bases from J, with 14 bases between. This CDR3 is built from 15 residues. The CDR3 loop is CASSLQSGGPSPLHF. CDR3 DNA, as far as it was read: TGTGCCAGCAGCTTACAAAGCGGGGGTCCTTCACCC.

To note about this clone: With the read ending 3 residues before the CDR3 end, the germline J gene is used to fill in that end. J is TRBJ1-1 and V is TRBV4-2; unclear D gene. Germline V gene data show CDR1 as LGHNA and CDR2 as YNFKEQ. Between the trimmed V and J ends, which lost 5 bases and 7 bases, there was a span of 17 bases. The CDR3 contains 14 residues. The sequenced CDR3 bases are TGTGCCAGCAGCGACAATCCCAACATAATTGAA. This sequence encodes CASSDNPNIIE. The whole CDR3 sequence reads CASSDNPNIIEAFF.

As concerns this clone: The CDR3 end lies 3 residues beyond the end of the read and is filled in from the germline J gene. The chain recombines TRBV5-1 with TRBJ2-1, with 11 bases that match TRBD2. The V gene end was trimmed by 4 bases and the J gene end by 8 bases; junction bases not matched to a gene: 5. This CDR3 has 14 residues. The germline CDR1 and CDR2 sequences are SGHRS and YFSETQ. CDR3 sequence reads: CASSNQLAGDEQFF. CDR3 DNA, as far as it was read: TGCGCCAGCAGCAACCAACTAGCGGGGGATGAG.

Concerning this clone itself: Coverage ceases 3 residues before the CDR3 finishes, and the germline J gene fills in the end. The chain uses TRBV12-3 or TRBV12-4 and TRBJ1-6; D ambiguous. The V end lost 3 bases, the J end lost 8 bases, and 11 bases lay between the germline ends. The CDR3 totals 14 residues. The CDR3 region is CASSFEGLYSPLHF. The CDR3 DNA, read in part, is TGTGCCAGCAGTTTTGAGGGTCTTTATTCACCC.

A remark on this clone: The read comes to an end 3 residues before the CDR3 does, leaving the germline J gene to fill in the end. The gene calls are TRBV28 and TRBJ2-7; possible D gene TRBD2, 7 bases. The germline gives CDR1 MDHEN, CDR2 SYDVKM. Trimming removed 5 bases from V and 1 base from J, with 15 bases in between. This CDR3 is 15 amino acids long. Here the CDR3 reads CASSPGGGDSYEQYF. The DNA read from the CDR3 is TGTGCCAGCAGTCCGGGGGGCGGGGATTCCTACGAG.

Concerning this clone itself: Read data end 3 residues before the CDR3 end; the end is taken from the germline J gene. The chain couples TRBV13 to TRBJ2-7; D is ambiguous. This CDR3 region has 12 residues. Germline V gives CDR1 PRHDT, CDR2 FYEKMQ (reference sequence). The V and J ends lost 3 bases and 6 bases respectively, with 9 bases between them. The chain's CDR3 is CASSLIGFEQYF. Partial CDR3 DNA: TGTGCCAGCAGCTTGATCGGGTTCGAG.

As regards this clone: The sequence runs out 3 residues before the end of the CDR3; the remainder is reconstructed from the germline J gene. The rearrangement links TRBV7-3 to TRBJ2-3; perhaps TRBD1 as D (6 bases). In germline, CDR1 is SGHTA, CDR2 FQGTGA. The CDR3 runs to 12 residues. The DNA read from the CDR3 is TGTGCCAGCAGCTCGACAGGCGAGACG. It is translated as CASSSTGET. The complete CDR3 reads CASSSTGETQYF. The variable domain in full, with the rest retrieved from reference TRBV7-3 and TRBJ2-3, is GAGVSQTPSNKVTEKGKYVELRCDPISGHTALYWYRQSLGQGPEFLIYFQGTGAADDSGLPNDRFFAVRPEGSVSTLKIQRTERGDSAVYLCASSSTGETQYFGPGTRLTVL.

Turning to this clone: The missing CDR3 end, 3 residues past where the read stops, is filled in from the germline J gene. The chain couples TRBV7-2 to TRBJ2-2, with D hard to call. CDR3 length equals 13 residues. Germline-derived CDR1 and CDR2 are SGHTA and FQGNSA. V dropped 2 bases and J dropped 6 bases, with 7 bases sitting between them. CDR3 region: CASSLSRSGELFF. The CDR3 bases that were read are TGTGCCAGCAGCTTATCCAGGTCCGGGGAG.

Concerning this clone itself: The CDR3 is cut off 3 residues early in the read; its end comes from the germline J gene. The chain carries TRBV7-9 and TRBJ2-3; D is undetermined. Germline assignment: CDR1 SEHNR and CDR2 FQNEAQ (reference sequence). Deletions cut 5 bases from V and 2 bases from J, with 8 bases between. This CDR3 is built from 13 residues. The CDR3 protein is CASSPSSTDTQYF. Incomplete CDR3 DNA: TGTGCCAGCAGCCCCTCCTCCACAGATACG.

The CDR3 is CASSFAEVGSPLHF. CDR3 bases read: TGTGCCAGCAGCTTTGCAGAGGTGGGCTCACCC. This rearrangement joins TRBV5-6 to TRBJ1-6; no firm D call. Coverage ceases 3 residues before the CDR3 finishes, and the germline J gene fills in the end. CDR3 length: 14 residues. The germline CDR1 and CDR2 sequences are SGHDT and YYEEEE. V was shortened by 2 bases and J by 10 bases, with 13 bases between the two germline ends. The full variable domain, completed using reference TRBV5-6 and TRBJ1-6, is DAGVTQSPTHLIKTRGQQVTLRCSPKSGHDTVSWYQQALGQGPQFIFQYYEEEERQRGNFPDRFSGHQFPNYSSELNVNALLLGDSALYLCASSFAEVGSPLHFGNGTRLTVT.

For this clone: The read is 3 residues too short to cover the CDR3 end, so that end is filled in from the germline J gene. This rearrangement joins TRBV2 to TRBJ1-1; D call uncertain. With 3 bases removed from V and 0 bases from J, the gap between germline ends came to 14 bases. CDR3 length: 16 amino acids. Germline V gives CDR1 SNHLY, CDR2 FYNNEI. Partial CDR3 DNA: TGTGCCAGCAGTGATGGTGGTCGGGTAATGAACACTGAA. It translates to CASSDGGRVMNTE. The entire CDR3 sequence reads CASSDGGRVMNTEAFF.

Notes on this clone: The sequence runs out 3 residues before the end of the CDR3; the remainder is reconstructed from the germline J gene. V gene TRBV5-1 combines with J gene TRBJ2-7, with 8 bases that match TRBD1. V was pared by 7 bases and J by 4 bases, with 10 bases of the junction left unmatched. This CDR3 has 14 residues. Germline CDR1 is SGHRS and CDR2 is YFSETQ. Partial CDR3 DNA: TGCGCCAGCGGAGCCTCGCAGGGGGCTTACGAG. This sequence encodes CASGASQGAYE. The CDR3 in full is CASGASQGAYEQYF.

On this clone: The CDR3 is cut off 3 residues early in the read; its end comes from the germline J gene. The chain uses TRBV13 and TRBJ2-3, with D possibly being TRBD2 (6 bases). Deletions cut 5 bases from V and 5 bases from J, with 8 bases between. The CDR3 length is 12 residues. CDR1 and CDR2 (germline): PRHDT, FYEKMQ (reference sequence). This CDR3 is CASSLSGDTQYF. CDR3 bases read: TGTGCCAGCAGCCTTAGCGGAGATACG.

Turning to this clone: The read ends 3 residues before the CDR3 terminus; that terminus is restored from the germline J gene. V usage is TRBV19 and J usage is TRBJ1-2; TRBD1 agrees at 8 bases. V was clipped by 10 bases and J by 0 bases; unmatched bases: 10. The CDR3 is made up of 15 amino acids. Germline CDR1 LNHDA, CDR2 SQIVND (reference sequence). The part of the CDR3 DNA that was read is TGTGCCACCAAGAAGACGGACAGGGCTAACTATGGC. Protein sequence: CATKKTDRANYG. The complete CDR3 protein is CATKKTDRANYGYTF. Supplemented by reference TRBV19 and TRBJ1-2, the full variable domain reads DGGITQSPKYLFRKEGQNVTLSCEQNLNHDAMYWYRQDPGQGLRLIYYSQIVNDFQKGDIAEGYSVSREKKESFPLTVTSAQKNPTAFYLCATKKTDRANYGYTFGSGTRLTVV.

Remarks on this clone: The read stops 3 residues short of the end of the CDR3; the missing end is completed from the germline J gene. The chain is built from TRBV18 and TRBJ1-5; 10 nucleotides match TRBD1. Per germline, CDR1 KGHSH and CDR2 LQKENI. V gave up 4 bases and J gave up 6 bases; unmatched junction bases: 3. The CDR3 length is 14 residues. The covered CDR3 bases are TGTGCCAGCTCACTTGGACAGGGGGGTCAGCCC. Its translation: CASSLGQGGQP. In full, the CDR3 is CASSLGQGGQPQHF.

Comment on this clone: The read ends 3 residues shy of where the CDR3 ends; the end is completed using the germline J gene. The chain has TRBV7-6 and TRBJ1-2; 7 positions match TRBD1. Germline V gene sequence: CDR1 SGHVS, CDR2 FNYEAQ. The CDR3 is 14 residues long. The CDR3 protein is CASTQPGTDNDYTF. CDR3 DNA (partial): TGTGCCAGCACCCAACCCGGGACAGACAATGAC.

Of note for this clone: The CDR3 extends 3 residues past the end of the read, so its final part is completed from the germline J gene. This chain joins TRBV7-9 and TRBJ2-2; the match to TRBD1 covers 7 bases. Unmatched junction bases numbered 7, after V lost 7 bases and J lost 5 bases. This CDR3 is 14 amino acids long. In germline, CDR1 is SEHNR, CDR2 FQNEAQ (reference sequence). The CDR3 reads CASNGQAVTGELFF. Incomplete CDR3 DNA: TGTGCCAGCAACGGACAGGCGGTTACCGGGGAG.

A word on this clone: The missing CDR3 end, 3 residues past where the read stops, is filled in from the germline J gene. This chain links TRBV2 with TRBJ2-3; D is unclear. Trimming pared 0 bases from V and 4 bases from J, leaving 11 bases between. This CDR3 is 15 amino acids long. The germline V gene encodes CDR1 SNHLY and CDR2 FYNNEI. The covered CDR3 bases are TGTGCCAGCAGTGAAGCGCTTCAGTTCGCAGATACG. Its protein product is CASSEALQFADT. The whole CDR3 sequence is CASSEALQFADTQYF.

As concerns this clone: The read comes to an end 3 residues before the CDR3 does, leaving the germline J gene to fill in the end. The rearrangement uses TRBV7-6 and TRBJ1-4; TRBD1 aligns across 11 bases. The V gene end was trimmed by 5 bases and the J gene end by 8 bases; junction bases not matched to a gene: 13. This CDR3 has 17 residues. Per germline, CDR1 SGHVS and CDR2 FNYEAQ. CDR3 in amino acids: CASSQYRTGGAGEKLFF. The sequenced part of the CDR3 DNA is TGTGCCAGCAGCCAATACCGGACAGGGGGCGCGGGGGAAAAA. Using reference TRBV7-6 and TRBJ1-4 for the parts outside the CDR3, the full variable domain is GAGVSQSPRYKVTKRGQDVALRCDPISGHVSLYWYRQALGQGPEFLTYFNYEAQQDKSGLPNDRFSAERPEGSISTLTIQRTEQRDSAMYRCASSQYRTGGAGEKLFFGSGTQLSVL.

Comments on this clone: The CDR3 end falls 3 residues outside the read, so it is completed with the germline J gene. The chain uses TRBV7-2 and TRBJ1-2; 7 bases match TRBD1. Losses at the gene ends were 5 bases for V and 3 bases for J; bases not matched to a gene: 6. This CDR3 region has 14 residues. Germline loops: CDR1 SGHTA, CDR2 FQGNSA. CDR3 residues: CASSRVGTDYGYTF. CDR3 bases read: TGTGCCAGCAGCCGTGTAGGGACAGACTATGGC.